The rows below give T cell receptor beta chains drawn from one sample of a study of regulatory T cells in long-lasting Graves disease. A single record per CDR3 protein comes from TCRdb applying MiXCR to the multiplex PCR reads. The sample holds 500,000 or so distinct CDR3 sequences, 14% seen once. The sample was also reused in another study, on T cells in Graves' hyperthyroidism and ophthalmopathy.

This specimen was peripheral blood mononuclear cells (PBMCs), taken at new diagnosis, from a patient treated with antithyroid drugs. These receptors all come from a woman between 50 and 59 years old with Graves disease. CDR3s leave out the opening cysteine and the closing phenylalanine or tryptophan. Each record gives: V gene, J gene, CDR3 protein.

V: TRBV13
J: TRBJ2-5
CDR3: ASSPAFLKMSQETQY

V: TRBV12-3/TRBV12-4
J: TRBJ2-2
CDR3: ASSIRDAGELF

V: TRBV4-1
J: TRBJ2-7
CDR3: ASSQFEGAREQY

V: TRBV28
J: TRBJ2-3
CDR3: ASSEGAGVSTDTQY

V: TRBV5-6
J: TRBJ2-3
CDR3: ASSLEAGITDTQY

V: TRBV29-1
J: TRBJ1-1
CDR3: SVDQPRGLTEAF

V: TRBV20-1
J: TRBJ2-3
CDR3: SATSGSPTDTQY

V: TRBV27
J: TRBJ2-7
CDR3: ASSNHQGVGEQY

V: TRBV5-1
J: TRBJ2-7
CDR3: ASSLAVDRAVYEQY

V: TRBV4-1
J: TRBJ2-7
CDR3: ASSQAVSSYEQY

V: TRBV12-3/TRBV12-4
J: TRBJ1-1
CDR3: ASSPLTGTNTEAF

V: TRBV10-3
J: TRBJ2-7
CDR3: AISTDGSGKGSYEQY

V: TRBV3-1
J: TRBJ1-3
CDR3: ASSPWPGGGNTIY

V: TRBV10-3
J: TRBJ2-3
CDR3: ATKDRGPDTQY

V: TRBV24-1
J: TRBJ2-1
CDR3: ATSDTSGRASDEQF

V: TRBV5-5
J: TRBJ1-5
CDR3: ASSLGQGSQRAQH

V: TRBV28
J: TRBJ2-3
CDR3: ASSSPTRVRTDTQY

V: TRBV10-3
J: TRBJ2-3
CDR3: AIGDSGSTDTQY

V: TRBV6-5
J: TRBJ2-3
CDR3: ASSYGWMESTDTQY

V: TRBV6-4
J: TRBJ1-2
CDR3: ASRGRDSVRYGYT

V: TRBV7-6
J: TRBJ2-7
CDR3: ASSLIPASYEQY

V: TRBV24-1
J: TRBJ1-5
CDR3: ATSDRSVHSNQPQH

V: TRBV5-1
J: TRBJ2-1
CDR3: ASSLGGAWEQF

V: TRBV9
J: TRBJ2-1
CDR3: ASSVTPSDSYNEQF

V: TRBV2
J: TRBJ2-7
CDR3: ASTVTSGSYYEQY

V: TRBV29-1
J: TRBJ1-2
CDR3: SVLGGEGYT

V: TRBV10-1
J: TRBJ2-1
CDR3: ASSESSGLAGNNEQF

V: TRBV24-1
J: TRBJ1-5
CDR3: ATSEAQGRQPQH

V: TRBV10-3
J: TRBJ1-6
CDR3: AISESRDSPLH